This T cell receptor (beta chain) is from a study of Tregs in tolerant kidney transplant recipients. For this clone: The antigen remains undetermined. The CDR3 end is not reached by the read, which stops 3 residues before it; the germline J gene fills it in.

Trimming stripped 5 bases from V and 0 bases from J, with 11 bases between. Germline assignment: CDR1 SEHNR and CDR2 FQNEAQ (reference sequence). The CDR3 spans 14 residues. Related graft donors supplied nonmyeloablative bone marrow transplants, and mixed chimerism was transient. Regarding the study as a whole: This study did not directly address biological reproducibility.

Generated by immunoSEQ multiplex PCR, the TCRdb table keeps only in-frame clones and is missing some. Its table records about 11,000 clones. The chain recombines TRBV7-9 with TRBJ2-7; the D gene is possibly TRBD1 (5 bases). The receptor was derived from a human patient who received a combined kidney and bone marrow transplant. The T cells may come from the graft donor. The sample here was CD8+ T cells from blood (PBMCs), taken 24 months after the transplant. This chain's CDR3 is CASSQQGSSYEQYF. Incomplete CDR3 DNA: TGTGCCAGCAGCCAGCAGGGCAGCTCCTACGAG.